Following are 2 T cell receptor beta chains from one sample sequenced in a study of blood T cell repertoires in COVID-19 (TCRdb year 2020). The protocol used for the library was the immunoSEQ multiplex PCR assay. In its TCRdb copy, this immuneACCESS table keeps in-frame sequences only and misses some clones. Where compared with another copy, unresolved V genes explain less than half of these, and the others have no known cause. The sample yields about 240,000 clones; around 90% were counted once. The top ten clonotypes cover 2.5% to 3% of the sample. The sequenced material came from PBMCs or T cells enriched from blood (not recorded which). These TCRs come from a woman aged 25 to 39 with acute COVID-19.

In this sample, this clone turned up once. One junction end disagrees with the germline gene, perhaps due to a read error. The V call is TRBV18, the J call TRBJ1-1; no definite D call. This CDR3 has 11 amino acids. Per germline, CDR1 KGHSH and CDR2 LQKENI. The CDR3: CASSLQRSLNF. The CDR3 bases are TGTGCCAGCTCACTACAGCGGTCCCTGAACTTT.

This chain connects TRBV12-3 or TRBV12-4 to TRBJ2-5; unclear D gene. The V and J ends lost 3 bases and 4 bases respectively, with 9 bases between them. There are 13 residues in the CDR3. This CDR3 reads CASSFLSTETQYF. For the CDR3, the DNA is TGTGCCAGCAGTTTTTTGTCTACAGAGACCCAGTACTTC.